These 9 T cell receptor beta chains share one sample of origin, sequenced in a study of memory CD4+ T cells and cytomegalovirus serostatus. Profiled with immunoSEQ multiplex PCR; TCRdb holds only in-frame clones, not every one. The sample carries about 60,000 clones, approximately 81% recorded once. Single viable CD3+CD4+CD8-CD45RO+ cells were sorted as the memory CD4+ T cells. Sequencing was carried out using memory CD4+ T cells from blood. These TCRs come from an adult in good health and CMV-seronegative. Some clones in this sample may be carry-over from other donors' samples.

The CDR3 nucleotides read TGTGCCAGTAAAGTCAGGGGATGGGGAGAGACCCAGTACTTC. This sequence encodes CASKVRGWGETQYF. The chain has TRBV19 and TRBJ2-5, with a weak D call TRBD1 (6 bases). CDR1 and CDR2 (germline): LNHDA, SQIVND (reference sequence). The CDR3 extends over 14 amino acids. V was clipped by 7 bases and J by 4 bases, with 16 bases between them.

V and J are TRBV6-1 and TRBJ2-7, with D perhaps matching TRBD1 (6 bases). CDR1 MNHNS and CDR2 SASEGT come from the germline V gene. V gave up 0 bases and J gave up 2 bases, with 17 bases separating them. CDR3 length equals 17 residues. CDR3 loop: CASSEAIRGRGPYEQYF. Here the CDR3 DNA reads TGTGCCAGCAGTGAAGCCATTCGTGGCAGGGGACCCTACGAGCAGTACTTC.

V and J are TRBV4-2 and TRBJ2-7, with D perhaps TRBD1 (6 bases). Germline CDR1 and CDR2: LGHNA and YNFKEQ. Trimming took off 8 bases at V and 2 bases at J, with 19 bases between the two ends. The CDR3 length is 15 residues. DNA for the CDR3: TGTGCCAGCCGCCTTGTCGGGGACACTACCTACGAGCAGTACTTC. It yields the protein CASRLVGDTTYEQYF.

This chain connects TRBV2 to TRBJ2-7; TRBD1 or TRBD2 may be the D gene (5 bases each). Trimming left V 5 bases short and J 7 bases short, with 15 bases between. Germline loops: CDR1 SNHLY, CDR2 FYNNEI. The CDR3 totals 13 residues. CDR3 nucleotides: TGTGCCAGCAGTCGGGACGTCTTCGGGGAGCAGTACTTC. Translated, it gives CASSRDVFGEQYF.

The CDR3 loop is CASSSNTEAFF. The CDR3 DNA reads as TGTGCCAGCAGTTCGAACACTGAAGCTTTCTTT. The chain carries TRBV6-5 and TRBJ1-1, with no clear D. V was shortened by 4 bases and J by 1 base, with 1 base between the two germline ends. The germline gives CDR1 MNHEY, CDR2 SVGAGI. CDR3 size: 11 residues.

The rearrangement uses TRBV10-3 and TRBJ2-7, with D possibly being TRBD2 (7 bases). The CDR3 spans 13 residues. With 10 bases removed from V and 6 bases from J, the gap between germline ends came to 19 bases. The germline V gene has CDR1 ENHRY and CDR2 SYGVKD. CDR3: CATHSDGGLEQYF. DNA for the CDR3: TGTGCCACCCACTCTGACGGGGGGCTCGAGCAGTACTTC.

The chain has TRBV19 and TRBJ2-6; the match to TRBD1 covers 9 bases. The germline gives CDR1 LNHDA, CDR2 SQIVND (reference sequence). J was trimmed by 4 bases and V by 5 bases; bases with no gene match: 3. The CDR3 is made up of 15 amino acids. The CDR3 region has the DNA TGTGCCAGTAGTGAAGGGACAGGGGGGGCCAACGTCCTGACTTTC. It specifies CASSEGTGGANVLTF.

The rearrangement uses TRBV19 and TRBJ2-7; D is possibly TRBD1 (5 bases). The CDR3 spans 15 residues. Germline CDR1 is LNHDA and CDR2 is SQIVND (reference sequence). V was clipped by 6 bases and J by 3 bases, with 18 bases between them. CDR3 in DNA: TGTGCCAGTAGCACGGACATAAGGGTAGTCTACGAGCAGTACTTC. Residues: CASSTDIRVVYEQYF.

The J gene is TRBJ1-1, the V gene TRBV9; D gene uncertain. The CDR3 runs to 15 residues. Germline values: CDR1 SGDLS, CDR2 YYNGEE. V lost 0 bases and J lost 7, with 16 bases in between. Here the CDR3 DNA reads TGTGCCAGCAGCGTAGCTCCTCGCCTAAAGGGTGAAGCTTTCTTT. It codes for CASSVAPRLKGEAFF.